In its sample, the clone carrying this T cell receptor (beta chain) was seen many times. What it binds is unknown. The making of cDNA relied on 5'RACE with 10-nucleotide random UMIs. Each CDR3 protein is one row after TCRdb ran MiXCR on the 5' RACE reads. Of some 89,000 distinct CDR3 sequences in the sample, about 4% were seen once. This sample stems from a study of neurological immune-mediated disorders. Study observations and caveats: Among 34 multiple sclerosis patients, 18 had repertoires that phylogenetic grouping placed in one related-CDR3 cluster, a possible signature.

CDR3 length: 14 residues. Germline lookup yields CDR1 DFQATT and CDR2 SNEGSKA (reference sequence). V lost 6 bases, J lost 6 bases, and 10 bases stayed unmatched. The time point: longitudinal time-point 3. A total of 2 million PBMCs stored at -80 degrees C provided the unsorted libraries. The sample taken for sequencing was PBMCs. The chain employs TRBV20-1 and TRBJ2-1, with 8 bases that match TRBD2. The clonotype originates from a woman aged 60 to 75 with multiple sclerosis. The CDR3 loop is CSAETGLVSNEQFF. In nucleotides, the CDR3 is TGCAGTGCCGAAACGGGACTAGTCAGCAATGAGCAGTTCTTC.